This T cell receptor (beta chain) was profiled in a study of control samples from healthy donors and cancer patients. CDR1 is SGHDT and CDR2 is YYEEEE in the germline V gene. V lost 3 bases and J lost 2, with 18 bases in between. The length of the CDR3 is 18 residues. Repertoires were generated with immunoSEQ multiplex PCR, while TCRdb's copy carries only in-frame clones and drops some. The data contain 90,000 or so clones, 70% to 85% of them singletons. The sample consisted of PBMCs. This rearrangement joins TRBV5-6 to TRBJ2-6; the D is unclear. The source is a man between 65 and 85 years old with lung cancer. The CDR3, as DNA: TGTGCCAGCAGCTCACGACGCTCTGGAATACCTGGGGCCAACGTCCTGACTTTC. The encoded protein is CASSSRRSGIPGANVLTF.